This T cell receptor (beta chain) was obtained from a study of T cell responses to AZD1222 COVID-19 vaccine. In the study overall: Some second doses came at about 4 weeks and others at about 12 weeks; these were pooled. Study-level points and caveats: A mostly white British donor set with more females was recruited, and clonal diversity was possibly underestimated.

The table came from immunoSEQ multiplex PCR; TCRdb's copy has only in-frame clones and leaves some out. The sample shows roughly 120,000 clones, approximately 90% of them seen only once. To note about this clone: Its cognate antigen is unknown.

The V and J ends lost 5 bases and 9 bases respectively, with 16 bases between them. The germline V gene encodes CDR1 KGHDR and CDR2 SFDVKD. The CDR3 contains 14 residues. The sequence came from an adult in good health. The starting material was peripheral blood, obtained on day 0 of AZD1222 vaccination. The chain is built from TRBV24-1 and TRBJ1-5; D not resolved. The CDR3 is CATSAGQQFAPQHF. CDR3 nucleotide sequence: TGTGCCACCAGTGCTGGCCAACAGTTCGCGCCCCAGCATTTT.